Listed below are T cell receptor beta chains from one sample, sequenced in a study of identical twins. MiXCR, applied by TCRdb to the 5' RACE reads, yields one record per CDR3 protein. The sample has some 1,700,000 distinct CDR3 sequences, around 29% seen once. Sequenced input: cord blood. Every receptor here comes from a newborn girl in good health. The CDR3 runs from the conserved cysteine through the conserved F or W. Fields, in order: V gene, D gene, CDR3 length, J gene, clone size, CDR3 DNA, CDR3 protein. A D gene is named only where the DNA matches it firmly. Clone size is not always given. Where it is, it says once, few, many or a class for expanded clones.

TRBV11-2	-	17	TRBJ2-3	-	TGTGCCAGCAGCCCCGGGACCCGGACTACCCGCACAGATACGCAGTATTTT	CASSPGTRTTRTDTQYF
TRBV6-2/TRBV6-3	TRBD2	16	TRBJ2-1	-	TGTGCCAGCAGTTTATTTGGGACTAGCGCCTACAATGAGCAGTTCTTC	CASSLFGTSAYNEQFF
TRBV5-1	-	14	TRBJ2-1	-	TGCGCCAGCAGCCCCACAGGAAAAGGGAATGAGCAGTTCTTC	CASSPTGKGNEQFF
TRBV4-1	-	15	TRBJ2-3	many	TGCGCCAGCAGCCAACTTTCTTCTCTCACAGATACGCAGTATTTT	CASSQLSSLTDTQYF
TRBV20-1	-	10	TRBJ2-2	-	TGCAGTGCTACTACCGGGGAGCTGTTTTTT	CSATTGELFF
TRBV5-1	TRBD1	14	TRBJ1-4	-	TGCGCCAGCCGACAGGGTGTCGGTTCTGAAAAACTGTTTTTT	CASRQGVGSEKLFF
TRBV2	-	13	TRBJ2-7	few	TGTGCCAGCACGGGTAGTGCGTACAATGAGCAGTACTTC	CASTGSAYNEQYF
TRBV27	-	16	TRBJ1-1	-	TGTGCCAGCAGTTTAAGGGTGGGTGGAGGCAACACTGAAGCTTTCTTT	CASSLRVGGGNTEAFF
TRBV20-1	TRBD1	16	TRBJ2-7	-	TGCAGTGCTCCCCAATTGAGACAGGGATTGTCTAGCGAGCAGTACTTC	CSAPQLRQGLSSEQYF
TRBV6-6	TRBD1	17	TRBJ1-2	-	TGTGCCAGCAGTTCCCGGACAGGTTTAATAGCTAACTATGGCTACACCTTC	CASSSRTGLIANYGYTF
TRBV29-1	-	12	TRBJ1-1	-	TGCAGTGTTGTCGGGAGGGGGGCTGAAGCTTTCTTT	CSVVGRGAEAFF
TRBV15	-	13	TRBJ2-4	-	TGTGCCACCAGCAGAGATGGGGACAACATTCAGTACTTC	CATSRDGDNIQYF
TRBV7-2	-	14	TRBJ1-3	-	TGTGCCAGCAAGATAGGGGGATCTGGAAACACCATATATTTT	CASKIGGSGNTIYF
TRBV2	TRBD2	13	TRBJ2-3	-	TGTGCCAGCATGCGACTAGCCTCAGATACGCAGTATTTT	CASMRLASDTQYF